This entry lists 6 T cell receptor beta chains sequenced from one sample in a study of blood T cell repertoires in COVID-19. Generated by immunoSEQ multiplex PCR, the TCRdb table keeps only in-frame clones and is missing some. The sample yields 300,000 to 350,000 clones, almost 90% seen once. Sequenced material: peripheral blood. These receptors all come from a woman aged 25 to 39 with COVID-19, enrolled during active disease.

In this sample, this clone turned up a few times. The chain recombines TRBV6-4 with TRBJ1-6; TRBD1 agrees at 7 bases. Per the germline V gene, CDR1 is MRHNA and CDR2 is SNTAGT. CDR3 length: 13 amino acids. V shed 2 bases and J 9 bases; nucleotides not matched to a gene: 1. CDR3 region: CASSDHRGSPLHF. CDR3 sequence (DNA): TGTGCCAGCAGTGACCACAGGGGTTCACCCCTCCACTTT.

The chain links TRBV6-6 to TRBJ2-1, with 7 bases that match TRBD1. The germline gives CDR1 MNHNY, CDR2 SVGAGI (reference sequence). V shed 0 bases and J 6 bases; nucleotides not matched to a gene: 5. This CDR3 is built from 15 residues. CDR3 sequence: CASSYSSTGFNEQFF. The DNA for the CDR3 is TGTGCCAGCAGTTACTCATCGACAGGGTTCAATGAGCAGTTCTTC.

The chain combines TRBV28 with TRBJ1-5, with 10 nucleotides matching TRBD1. Per germline, CDR1 MDHEN and CDR2 SYDVKM. This CDR3 is 15 amino acids long. Trimming cost V 6 bases and J 4 bases; bases outside gene matches: 6. CDR3 in DNA: TGTGCCAGCAGGCGGGGGACAGGGGCGAATCAGCCCCAGCATTTT. Protein product: CASRRGTGANQPQHF.

The chain recombines TRBV19 with TRBJ2-2, with 10 bases fitting TRBD2. J lost 5 bases, V lost 1 base, and 7 bases had no gene match. CDR1 and CDR2 from the germline V gene are LNHDA and SQIVND (reference sequence). This CDR3 is 17 amino acids long. CDR3 in DNA: TGTGCCAGTAGTATAGTACGCCTAGCGGGAGTTACCGGGGAGCTGTTTTTT. This codes for CASSIVRLAGVTGELFF.

Here the CDR3 reads CASSLADPSGGNNEQFF. As DNA, the CDR3 is TGTGCCAGCAGCTTAGCCGATCCCTCGGGAGGGAACAATGAGCAGTTCTTC. This rearrangement joins TRBV7-9 to TRBJ2-1; TRBD2 matches 8 bases. This CDR3 contains 17 residues. V lost 0 bases and J lost 5; bases outside the gene matches: 9. The germline V gene has CDR1 SEHNR and CDR2 FQNEAQ (reference sequence).

The chain carries TRBV27 and TRBJ2-7; 8 positions agree with TRBD1. The ends lost 3 bases at V and 4 bases at J; junction bases unmatched: 8. CDR1 is MNHEY and CDR2 is SMNVEV in the germline V gene (reference sequence). CDR3 length equals 15 residues. The CDR3 reads CASSFARGQTYEQYF. The CDR3 nucleotides read TGTGCCAGCAGTTTCGCCAGGGGGCAAACATACGAGCAGTACTTC.